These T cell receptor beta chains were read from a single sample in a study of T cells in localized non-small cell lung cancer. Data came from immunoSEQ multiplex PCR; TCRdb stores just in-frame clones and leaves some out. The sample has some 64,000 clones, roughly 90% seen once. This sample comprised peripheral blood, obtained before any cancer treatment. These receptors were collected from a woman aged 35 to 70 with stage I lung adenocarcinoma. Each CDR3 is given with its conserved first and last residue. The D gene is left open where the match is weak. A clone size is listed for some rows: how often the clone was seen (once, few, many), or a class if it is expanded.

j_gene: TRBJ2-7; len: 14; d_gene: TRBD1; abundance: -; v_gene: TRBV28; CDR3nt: TGTGCCAGCAGTCGGTCCGGGACAGGGATCGAGCAGTACTTC; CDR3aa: CASSRSGTGIEQYF
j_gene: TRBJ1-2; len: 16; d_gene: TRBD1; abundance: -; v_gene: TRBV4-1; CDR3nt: TGCGCCAGCAGCCAAGGGGGGGGACAGGTTAACTATGGCTACACCTTC; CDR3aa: CASSQGGGQVNYGYTF
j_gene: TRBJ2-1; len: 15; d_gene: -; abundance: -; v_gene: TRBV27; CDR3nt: TGTGCCAGCAGTTTGGAGTTGGGAAGCTACAATGAGCAGTTCTTC; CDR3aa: CASSLELGSYNEQFF
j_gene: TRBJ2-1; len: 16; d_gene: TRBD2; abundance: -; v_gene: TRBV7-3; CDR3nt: TGTGCCAGCAGCCTACTTGGGACTAGCGGATACAATGAGCAGTTCTTC; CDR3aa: CASSLLGTSGYNEQFF
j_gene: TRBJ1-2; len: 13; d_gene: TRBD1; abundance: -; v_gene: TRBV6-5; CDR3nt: TGTGCCAGCAGTCTCGGACAGGGGACTGGCTACACCTTC; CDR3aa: CASSLGQGTGYTF
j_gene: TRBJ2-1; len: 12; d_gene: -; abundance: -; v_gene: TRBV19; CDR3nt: TGTGCCAGTAGCATATCTGGCGTGAAGCAGTTCTTC; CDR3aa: CASSISGVKQFF
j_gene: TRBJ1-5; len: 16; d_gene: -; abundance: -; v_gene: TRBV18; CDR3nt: TGTGCCAGCTCACCCTACTGGACGGCTCCCAATCAGCCCCAGCATTTT; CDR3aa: CASSPYWTAPNQPQHF
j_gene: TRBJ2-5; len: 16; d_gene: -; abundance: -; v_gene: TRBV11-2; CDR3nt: TGTGCCAGCAGCTTAGGGGTTGCTCAGTACCAAGAGACCCAGTACTTC; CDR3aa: CASSLGVAQYQETQYF
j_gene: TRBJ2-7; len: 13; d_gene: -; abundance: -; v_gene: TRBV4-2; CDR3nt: TGTGCCAGCAGCCAAGATCTAGCCTACGAGCAGTACTTC; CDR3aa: CASSQDLAYEQYF
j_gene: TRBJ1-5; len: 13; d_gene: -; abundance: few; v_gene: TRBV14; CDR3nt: TGTGCCAGCAGCCAAAGTAGCAATCAGCCCCAGCATTTT; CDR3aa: CASSQSSNQPQHF
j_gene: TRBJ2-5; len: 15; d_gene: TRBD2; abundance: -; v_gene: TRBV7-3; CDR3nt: TGTGCCAGCAGCTCCGGACTAGCGGGGGCAGAGACCCAGTACTTC; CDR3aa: CASSSGLAGAETQYF
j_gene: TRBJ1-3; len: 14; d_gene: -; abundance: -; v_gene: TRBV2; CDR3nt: TGTGCCAGCAGTGAAATGGCGGGTGTTAACACCATATATTTT; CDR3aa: CASSEMAGVNTIYF
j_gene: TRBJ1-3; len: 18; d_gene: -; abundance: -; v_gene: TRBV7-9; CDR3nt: TGTGCCAGCAGCTTGAGGAGCTGGGGGGTTACCTCTGGAAACACCATATATTTT; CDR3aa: CASSLRSWGVTSGNTIYF
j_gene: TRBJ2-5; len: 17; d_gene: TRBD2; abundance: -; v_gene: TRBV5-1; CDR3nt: TGCGCCAGCAGCTTGGTTGTAGCGGGGGGGATGAGAGAGACCCAGTACTTC; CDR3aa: CASSLVVAGGMRETQYF
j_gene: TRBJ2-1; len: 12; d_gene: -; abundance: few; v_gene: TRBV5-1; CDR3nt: TGCGCCAGCAGGGGGAACTACAATGAGCAGTTCTTC; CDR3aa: CASRGNYNEQFF
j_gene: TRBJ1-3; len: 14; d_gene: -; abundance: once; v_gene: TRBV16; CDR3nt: TGTGCCAGCAGCCATGAGATCTATGGAAACACCATATATTTT; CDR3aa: CASSHEIYGNTIYF
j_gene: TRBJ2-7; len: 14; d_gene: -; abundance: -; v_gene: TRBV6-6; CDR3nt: TGTGCCAGCAGTGGCGGACATACCTCCTACGAGCAGTACTTC; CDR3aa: CASSGGHTSYEQYF
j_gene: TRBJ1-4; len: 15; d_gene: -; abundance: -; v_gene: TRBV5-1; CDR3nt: TGCGCCAGCAGACCTACCGGGGCCCTTAATGAAAAACTGTTTTTT; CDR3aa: CASRPTGALNEKLFF
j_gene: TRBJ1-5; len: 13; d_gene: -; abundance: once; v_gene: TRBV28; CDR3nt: TGTGCCAGCAGTTTTTACAGCAATCAGCCCCAGCATTTT; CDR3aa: CASSFYSNQPQHF
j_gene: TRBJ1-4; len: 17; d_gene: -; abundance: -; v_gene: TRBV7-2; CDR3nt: TGTGCCAGCGCCGCCCAAGGTTTGGGGATAAATGACGAAAAACTGTTTTTT; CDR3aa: CASAAQGLGINDEKLFF
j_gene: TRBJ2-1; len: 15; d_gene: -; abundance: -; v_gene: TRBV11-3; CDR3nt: TGTGCCAGCAGCTTAGGGGTCGGCTCCTACAATGAGCAGTTCTTC; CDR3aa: CASSLGVGSYNEQFF
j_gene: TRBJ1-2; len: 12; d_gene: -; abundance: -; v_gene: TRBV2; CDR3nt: TGTGCCAGCAGTCTTGACATAAGAGGCTACACCTTC; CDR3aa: CASSLDIRGYTF
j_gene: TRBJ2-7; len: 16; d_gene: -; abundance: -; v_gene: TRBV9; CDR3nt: TGTGCCAGCAGCGTTCTCCCCCGGTTCGGTGTTGGCGAGCAGTACTTC; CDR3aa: CASSVLPRFGVGEQYF
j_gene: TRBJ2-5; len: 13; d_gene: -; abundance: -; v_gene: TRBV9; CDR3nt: TGTGCCAGCAGCGTAGTAGCCGGAGAGACCCAGTACTTC; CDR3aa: CASSVVAGETQYF
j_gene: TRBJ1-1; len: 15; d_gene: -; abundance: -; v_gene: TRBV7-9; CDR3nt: TGCGCCAGCAGCCAAGCCCCGACAGAGAACACTGAAGCTTTCTTT; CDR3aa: CASSQAPTENTEAFF
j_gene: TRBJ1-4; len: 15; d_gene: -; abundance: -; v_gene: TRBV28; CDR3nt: TGTGCCAGCACTCGTTGGGGGGCAGTGAATGAAAAACTGTTTTTT; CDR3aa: CASTRWGAVNEKLFF
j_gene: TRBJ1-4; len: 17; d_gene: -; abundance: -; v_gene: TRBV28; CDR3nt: TGTGCCAGCAGTCTATGGGACCTGACCGGTCCCGGGGAAAAACTGTTTTTT; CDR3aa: CASSLWDLTGPGEKLFF
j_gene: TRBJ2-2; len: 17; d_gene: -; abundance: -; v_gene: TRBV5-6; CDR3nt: TGTGCCAGCAGCTTGTATTCAGGGGCGCTTAACACCGGGGAGCTGTTTTTT; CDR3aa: CASSLYSGALNTGELFF
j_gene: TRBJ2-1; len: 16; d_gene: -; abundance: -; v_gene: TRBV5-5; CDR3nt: TGTGCCAGCAGCTTGGTGGGGACGCAATTCGGCAATGAGCAGTTCTTC; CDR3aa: CASSLVGTQFGNEQFF
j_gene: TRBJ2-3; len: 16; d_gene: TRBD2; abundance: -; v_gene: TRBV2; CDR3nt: TGTGCCAGCAGCGCACTAGCGGGGGTGGGTGCAGATACGCAGTATTTT; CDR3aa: CASSALAGVGADTQYF
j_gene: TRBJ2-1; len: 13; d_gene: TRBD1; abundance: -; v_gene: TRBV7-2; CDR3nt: TGTGCCAGCAGCTTCAAACAGGGGGGTGAGCAGTTCTTC; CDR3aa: CASSFKQGGEQFF
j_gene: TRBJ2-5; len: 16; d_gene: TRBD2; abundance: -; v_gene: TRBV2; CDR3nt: TGTGCCAGCAGCGAGACGACTAGCGGGGGGACAGAGACCCAGTACTTC; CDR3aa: CASSETTSGGTETQYF
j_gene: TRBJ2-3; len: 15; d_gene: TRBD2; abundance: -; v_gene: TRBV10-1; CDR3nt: TGCGCCAGCAGTGAGCTGGCGGGAGGCACAGATACGCAGTATTTT; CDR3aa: CASSELAGGTDTQYF
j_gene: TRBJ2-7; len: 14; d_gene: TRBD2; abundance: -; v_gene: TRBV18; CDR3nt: TGTGCCAGCTCACCGACTAGCGGAACCTACGAGCAGTACTTC; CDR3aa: CASSPTSGTYEQYF
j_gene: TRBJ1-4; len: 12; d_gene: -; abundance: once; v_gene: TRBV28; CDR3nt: TGTGCCAGCAGTTTGAGGAAGGAAAAACTGTTTTTT; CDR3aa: CASSLRKEKLFF
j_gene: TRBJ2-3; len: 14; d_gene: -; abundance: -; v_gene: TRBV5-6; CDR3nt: TGTGCCAGCAGCTTAAACGGGAGAACAGATACGCAGTATTTT; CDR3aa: CASSLNGRTDTQYF
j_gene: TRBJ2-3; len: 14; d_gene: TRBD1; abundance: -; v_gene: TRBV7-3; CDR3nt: TGTGCCAGCAGCTTTGGACAGGGGGCAGATACGCAGTATTTT; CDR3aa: CASSFGQGADTQYF
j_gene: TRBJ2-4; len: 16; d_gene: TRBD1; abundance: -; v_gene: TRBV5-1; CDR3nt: TGCGCCAGCAGCCACAGGGGGGCCCTAGCCAAAAACATTCAGTACTTC; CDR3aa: CASSHRGALAKNIQYF
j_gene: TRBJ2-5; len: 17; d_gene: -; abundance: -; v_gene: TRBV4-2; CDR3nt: TGTGCCAGCAGCCAAGGGGGTAGCGCCTGGGTCCAAGAGACCCAGTACTTC; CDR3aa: CASSQGGSAWVQETQYF
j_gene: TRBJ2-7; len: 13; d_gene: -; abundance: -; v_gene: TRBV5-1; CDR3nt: TGCGCCAGCAGCTTGGAGGGGGCCTACGAGCAGTACTTC; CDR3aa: CASSLEGAYEQYF
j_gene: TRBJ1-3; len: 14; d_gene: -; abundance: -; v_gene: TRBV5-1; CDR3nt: TGCGCCAGCAGCTTGGATGGGTCGGGAAACACCATATATTTT; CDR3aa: CASSLDGSGNTIYF
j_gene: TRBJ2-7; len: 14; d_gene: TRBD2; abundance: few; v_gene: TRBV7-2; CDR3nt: TGTGCCAGCAGCTTAACGGGGGGTGAGGGCGAGCAGTACTTC; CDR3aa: CASSLTGGEGEQYF
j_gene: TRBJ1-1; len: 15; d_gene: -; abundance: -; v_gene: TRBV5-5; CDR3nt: TGTGCCAGCAGCTTGGAAGGGGTCGAACGCACTGAAGCTTTCTTT; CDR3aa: CASSLEGVERTEAFF
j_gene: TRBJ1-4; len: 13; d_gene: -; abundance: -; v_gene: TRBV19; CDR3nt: TGTGCCAGTAATCTTGGTGGAAGGGAAAAACTGTTTTTT; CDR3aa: CASNLGGREKLFF
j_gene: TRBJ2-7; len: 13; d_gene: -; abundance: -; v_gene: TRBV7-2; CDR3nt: TGTGCCAGCAGCTTAGATGGCTCCTACGAGCAGTACTTC; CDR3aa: CASSLDGSYEQYF
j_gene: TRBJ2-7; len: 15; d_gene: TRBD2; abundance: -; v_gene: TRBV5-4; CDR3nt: TGTGCCAGTGGCCCCGGGACTAGCGGGTCCTACGAGCAGTACTTC; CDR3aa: CASGPGTSGSYEQYF
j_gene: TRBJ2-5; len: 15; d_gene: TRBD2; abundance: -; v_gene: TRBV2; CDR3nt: TGTGCCAGCGGTACGCGGGAGGGGGGCGGAGAGACCCAGTACTTC; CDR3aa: CASGTREGGGETQYF
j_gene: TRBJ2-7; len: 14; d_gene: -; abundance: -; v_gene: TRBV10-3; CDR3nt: TGTGCCATCAGTGAAGTACGGTTATCCTACGAGCAGTACTTC; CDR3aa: CAISEVRLSYEQYF
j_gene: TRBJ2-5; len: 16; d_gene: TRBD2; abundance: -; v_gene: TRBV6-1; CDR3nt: TGTGCCAGCAGTGAAGATCTTGCGGGGGGGCAAGAGACCCAGTACTTC; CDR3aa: CASSEDLAGGQETQYF
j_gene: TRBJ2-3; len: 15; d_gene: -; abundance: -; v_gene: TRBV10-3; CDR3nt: TGTGCCATCAGTGATGTAAGGAGTAGCACAGATACGCAGTATTTT; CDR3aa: CAISDVRSSTDTQYF
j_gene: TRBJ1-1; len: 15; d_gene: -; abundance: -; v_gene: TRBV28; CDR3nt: TGTGCCAGCAGGTGGACTGGTATCATGAACACTGAAGCTTTCTTT; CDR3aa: CASRWTGIMNTEAFF
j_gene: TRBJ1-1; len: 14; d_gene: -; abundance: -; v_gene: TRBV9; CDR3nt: TGTGCCAGCAGCGTAGTATCGGGGAACACTGAAGCTTTCTTT; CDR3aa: CASSVVSGNTEAFF
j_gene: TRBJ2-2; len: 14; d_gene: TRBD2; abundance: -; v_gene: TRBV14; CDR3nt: TGTGCCAGCAGCCAACTTACTAGCGCCGGGGAGCTGTTTTTT; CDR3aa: CASSQLTSAGELFF
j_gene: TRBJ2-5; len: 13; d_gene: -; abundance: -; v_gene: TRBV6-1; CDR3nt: TGTGCCAGCAACCCACAGGGCTTGAAGACCCAGTACTTC; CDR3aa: CASNPQGLKTQYF
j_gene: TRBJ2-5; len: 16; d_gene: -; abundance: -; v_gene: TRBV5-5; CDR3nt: TGTGCCAGCAGCTTGGTTCGTGGGGGGGCCACAGAGACCCAGTACTTC; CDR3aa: CASSLVRGGATETQYF
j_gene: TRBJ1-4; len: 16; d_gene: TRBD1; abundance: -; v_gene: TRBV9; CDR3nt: TGTGCCAGCAGCGTAGGCTGGGACAGATTCAATGAAAAACTGTTTTTT; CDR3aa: CASSVGWDRFNEKLFF
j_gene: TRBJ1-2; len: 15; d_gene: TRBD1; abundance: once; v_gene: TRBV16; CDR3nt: TGTGCCAGCAGCCAATCGGGACAGGGACCTTACGGCTACACCTTC; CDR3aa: CASSQSGQGPYGYTF
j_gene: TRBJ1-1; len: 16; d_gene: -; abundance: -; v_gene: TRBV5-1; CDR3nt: TGCGCCAGCAGCTTGAAACAGGGAGGTTGGAACACTGAAGCTTTCTTT; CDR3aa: CASSLKQGGWNTEAFF